The rows below give T cell receptor beta chains drawn from one sample of a study of cytomegalovirus exposure and HLA in healthy donors. Sequenced by immunoSEQ multiplex PCR; TCRdb stores in-frame clones only, minus some. The repertoire holds about 200,000 clones, over 60% seen once, with less than 20% in the top ten. What was sequenced was PBMCs. These receptors were obtained from a man aged 40-49 years in good health and CMV-seronegative. Both conserved end residues are part of each CDR3. A D gene is named only where the DNA matches it firmly. The size entry is marked missing in some rows and otherwise reads once, few, many or a size class.

d_call | clone_size | cdr3_length | j_call | v_call | cdr3_aa | cdr3_nt
TRBD1 | - | 20 | TRBJ2-6 | TRBV6-1 | CASSAPGQGFISSGANVLTF | TGTGCCAGCAGTGCTCCGGGACAGGGATTTATTTCCTCTGGGGCCAACGTCCTGACTTTC
- | - | 15 | TRBJ1-5 | TRBV2 | CASSEGKGGGQPQHF | TGTGCCAGCAGTGAAGGGAAAGGGGGTGGACAGCCCCAGCATTTT
TRBD2 | - | 15 | TRBJ2-1 | TRBV6-5 | CASSYNSGSRNEQFF | TGTGCCAGCAGTTACAATAGCGGGAGTAGGAATGAGCAGTTCTTC
TRBD1 | - | 14 | TRBJ1-1 | TRBV6-5 | CASKGTGVLTEAFF | TGTGCCAGCAAAGGGACAGGTGTACTAACTGAAGCTTTCTTT
- | - | 12 | TRBJ2-7 | TRBV28 | CASSSGGHEQYF | TGTGCCAGCAGTTCCGGAGGCCACGAGCAGTACTTC
- | - | 13 | TRBJ1-5 | TRBV4-1 | CASSQEQGQPQHF | TGCGCCAGCAGCCAAGAGCAGGGACAGCCCCAGCATTTT
- | - | 16 | TRBJ2-7 | TRBV19 | CASRDRGSAANYEQYF | TGTGCCAGTAGGGATCGAGGGTCCGCGGCGAACTACGAGCAGTACTTC
- | once | 17 | TRBJ1-6 | TRBV9 | CASSALLNRDNSSPLHF | TGTGCCAGCAGCGCACTCCTAAACCGGGACAATAGTTCACCCCTCCACTTT
TRBD1 | - | 17 | TRBJ1-3 | TRBV9 | CASSLRPTGDSGNTIYF | TGTGCCAGCAGCCTCAGACCCACAGGGGACTCTGGAAACACCATATATTTT
TRBD2 | - | 14 | TRBJ2-1 | TRBV19 | CASSRLADLNEQFF | TGTGCCAGTAGTCGACTAGCGGACCTCAATGAGCAGTTCTTC
- | - | 15 | TRBJ2-7 | TRBV4-3 | CASSQDRSGSYEQYF | TGCGCCAGCAGCCAAGATCGATCGGGGTCATACGAGCAGTACTTC
- | - | 14 | TRBJ2-7 | TRBV9 | CASSVRGGWEEQYF | TGTGCCAGCAGCGTAAGGGGTGGGTGGGAAGAGCAGTACTTC
- | few | 14 | TRBJ2-3 | TRBV18 | CASSPPSGTDTQYF | TGTGCCAGCTCACCCCCTTCCGGCACAGATACGCAGTATTTT